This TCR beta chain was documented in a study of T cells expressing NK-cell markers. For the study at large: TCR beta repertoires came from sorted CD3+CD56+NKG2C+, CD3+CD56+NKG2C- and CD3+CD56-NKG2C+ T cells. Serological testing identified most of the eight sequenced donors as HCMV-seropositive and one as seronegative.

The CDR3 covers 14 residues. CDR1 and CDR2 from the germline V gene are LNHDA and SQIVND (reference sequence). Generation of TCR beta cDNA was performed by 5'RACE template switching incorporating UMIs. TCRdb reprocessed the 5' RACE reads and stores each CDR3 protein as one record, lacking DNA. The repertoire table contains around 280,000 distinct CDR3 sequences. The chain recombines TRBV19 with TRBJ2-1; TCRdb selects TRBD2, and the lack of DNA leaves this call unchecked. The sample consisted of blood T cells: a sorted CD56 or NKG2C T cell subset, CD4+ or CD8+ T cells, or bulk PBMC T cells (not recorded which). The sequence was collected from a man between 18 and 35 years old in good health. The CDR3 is CASSSGLGVGEQFF. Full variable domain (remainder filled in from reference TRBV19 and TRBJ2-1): DGGITQSPKYLFRKEGQNVTLSCEQNLNHDAMYWYRQDPGQGLRLIYYSQIVNDFQKGDIAEGYSVSREKKESFPLTVTSAQKNPTAFYLCASSSGLGVGEQFFGPGTRLTVL.